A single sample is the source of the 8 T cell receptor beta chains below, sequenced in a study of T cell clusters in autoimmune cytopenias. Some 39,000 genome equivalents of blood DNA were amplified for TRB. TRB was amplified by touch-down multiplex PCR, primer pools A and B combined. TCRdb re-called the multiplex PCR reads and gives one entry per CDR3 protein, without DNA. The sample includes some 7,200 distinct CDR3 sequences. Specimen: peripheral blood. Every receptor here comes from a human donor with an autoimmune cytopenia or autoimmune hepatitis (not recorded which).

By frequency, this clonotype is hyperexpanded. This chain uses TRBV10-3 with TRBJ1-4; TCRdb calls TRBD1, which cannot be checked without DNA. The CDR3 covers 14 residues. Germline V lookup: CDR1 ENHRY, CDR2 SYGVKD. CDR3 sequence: CAISGQGAEEKLFF.

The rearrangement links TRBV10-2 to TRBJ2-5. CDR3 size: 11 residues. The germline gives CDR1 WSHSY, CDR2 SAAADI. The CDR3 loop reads CASSGLETQYF.

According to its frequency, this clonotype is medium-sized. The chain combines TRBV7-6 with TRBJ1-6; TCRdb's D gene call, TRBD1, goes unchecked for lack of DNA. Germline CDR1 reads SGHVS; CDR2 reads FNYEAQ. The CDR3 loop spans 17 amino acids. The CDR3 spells CASSSRGQGGLSTPLHF. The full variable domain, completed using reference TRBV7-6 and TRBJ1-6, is GAGVSQSPRYKVTKRGQDVALRCDPISGHVSLYWYRQALGQGPEFLTYFNYEAQQDKSGLPNDRFSAERPEGSISTLTIQRTEQRDSAMYRCASSSRGQGGLSTPLHFGNGTRLTVT.

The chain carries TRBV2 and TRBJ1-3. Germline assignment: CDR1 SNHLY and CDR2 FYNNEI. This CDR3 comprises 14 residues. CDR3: CASSEGNPGNTIYF.

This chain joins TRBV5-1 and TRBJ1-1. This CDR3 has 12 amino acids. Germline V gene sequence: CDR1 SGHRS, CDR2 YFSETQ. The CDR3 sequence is CASSFENTEAFF.

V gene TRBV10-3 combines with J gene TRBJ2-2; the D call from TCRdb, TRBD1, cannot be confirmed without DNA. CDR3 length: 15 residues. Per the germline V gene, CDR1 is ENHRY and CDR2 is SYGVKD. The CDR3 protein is CAIKASGVSTGELFF.

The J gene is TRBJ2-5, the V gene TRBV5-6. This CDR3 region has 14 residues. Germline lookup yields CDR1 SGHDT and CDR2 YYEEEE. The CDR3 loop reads CASSDELEQETQYF.

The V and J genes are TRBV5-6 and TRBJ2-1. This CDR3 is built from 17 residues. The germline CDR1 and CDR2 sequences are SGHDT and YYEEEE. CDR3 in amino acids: CASSLQAGGTSYNEQFF.